The entry that follows covers one T cell receptor beta chain sequence. Original processing methods: Amplified reference gene primers provided the basis for estimating nucleated cell counts. Sequencing was performed with immunoSEQ multiplex PCR; in TCRdb, only in-frame clones are kept and a portion is missing. The V and J calls and the clone size are those of that table, but D and trimming were determined from the DNA. The data show about 430,000 clones, 88% seen once. The data were taken from a study of blood T cell repertoires in COVID-19. Study-wide context: Collection of acute and convalescent COVID-19 samples took place in the United States, Italy and Spain. The cDNA or gDNA used as material had been derived from T cells, B-cell-depleted T cells, or PBMCs.

Everyone who took part was roughly 18 to 89 years old, and they came from about 25 US areas. Specimen: PBMCs or T cells enriched from blood (not recorded which). This receptor was obtained from a woman aged 18-29 years who had been exposed to COVID-19.

The chain's CDR3 is CSVAISGQGTGELFF. For the CDR3, the DNA is TGCAGCGTTGCTATCTCGGGACAGGGCACCGGGGAGCTGTTTTTT. This rearrangement joins TRBV29-1 to TRBJ2-2, with 9 positions matching TRBD1. This CDR3 has 15 residues. V trimming: 4 bases; J trimming: 4 bases; junction bases outside the gene matches: 7. CDR1 SQVTM and CDR2 ANQGSEA come from the germline V gene.